One and the same sample provided the 8 T cell receptor beta chains below, sequenced in a study of OX40 agonist ivuxolimab in advanced cancers. Method: immunoSEQ multiplex PCR; TCRdb's copy keeps in-frame clones and lacks some. The data contain roughly 53,000 clones, 70% to 90% of them singletons. The source was CD4+ or CD8+ T cells sorted from blood, collected in a trial of the OX40 agonist ivuxolimab. All receptors derive from an adult with an advanced solid tumor such as melanoma, head and neck, liver or kidney cancer.

V is TRBV30 and J is TRBJ2-7; 7 positions match TRBD2. V was clipped by 3 bases and J by 1 base; unmatched bases: 6. Germline V gives CDR1 GTSNPN, CDR2 SVGIG (reference sequence). This CDR3 contains 14 residues. The CDR3 sequence: CAWRSGGTSYEQYF. In nucleotides, the CDR3 is TGTGCCTGGAGATCGGGGGGAACGTCCTACGAGCAGTACTTC.

The V call is TRBV6-5, the J call TRBJ1-3, with D possibly TRBD1 on 6 matching bases. The CDR3 extends over 15 amino acids. Germline V gives CDR1 MNHEY, CDR2 SVGAGI. V dropped 7 bases and J dropped 2 bases, with 15 bases sitting between them. CDR3 in DNA: TGTGCCAGCAAGAGACAGGCGGGGCCTGGAAACACCATATATTTT. Translated, it gives CASKRQAGPGNTIYF.

The rearrangement uses TRBV6-1 and TRBJ2-7; D is unresolved. Germline CDR1 MNHNS, CDR2 SASEGT. V was shortened by 6 bases and J by 0 bases, with 12 bases between the two germline ends. This CDR3 is built from 14 residues. The CDR3 bases are TGTGCCAGCAGGGCCCCCCCTGACTCCTACGAGCAGTACTTC. Its translation: CASRAPPDSYEQYF.

This chain connects TRBV11-2 to TRBJ2-3, with a tentative D call TRBD1 (6 bases). The CDR3 consists of 15 residues. Trimming shortened V by 5 bases and J by 2 bases, and 14 bases separated the two germline ends. Germline CDR1 and CDR2: SGHAT and FQNNGV. CDR3 residues: CASSPWTVPTDTQYF. The CDR3 DNA reads TGTGCCAGCAGCCCCTGGACAGTACCCACAGATACGCAGTATTTT.

The J gene is TRBJ2-7, the V gene TRBV11-2, with 12 nucleotides matching TRBD2. Germline trimming cut 4 bases from V and 5 bases from J; bases unmatched to any gene: 3. The germline V gene encodes CDR1 SGHAT and CDR2 FQNNGV. The CDR3 totals 14 residues. CDR3 sequence reads: CASSSSGRVHEQYF. The CDR3 DNA follows: TGTGCCAGCAGCTCTAGCGGGAGGGTTCACGAGCAGTACTTC.

In this sample, this clone turned up a few times. The chain recombines TRBV18 with TRBJ2-1; 12 positions agree with TRBD2. This CDR3 has 15 residues. V lost 4 bases to trimming and J lost 8 bases; unmatched junction nucleotides: 6. Per the germline V gene, CDR1 is KGHSH and CDR2 is LQKENI. DNA of the CDR3: TGTGCCAGCTCACAGACTAGCGGGGGAGGGCATGAGCAGTTCTTC. It translates to CASSQTSGGGHEQFF.

This chain connects TRBV7-9 to TRBJ2-1; TRBD2 matches 8 bases. The germline V gene encodes CDR1 SEHNR and CDR2 FQNEAQ (reference sequence). Losses at the gene ends were 2 bases for V and 9 bases for J; bases not matched to a gene: 9. CDR3 length: 15 amino acids. CDR3 nucleotides: TGTGCCAGCAGCTTAAAGCGGATAGCGGGACCTGAGCAGTTCTTC. Translated, it gives CASSLKRIAGPEQFF.

The chain joins TRBV10-3 to TRBJ2-2; D might be TRBD1 (5 bases). The CDR3 has 14 amino acids. CDR1 is ENHRY and CDR2 is SYGVKD in the germline V gene. The V and J ends lost 4 bases and 2 bases respectively, with 8 bases between them. The CDR3 bases are TGTGCCATCAGTGGTGACAGCAACACCGGGGAGCTGTTTTTT. Translating gives CAISGDSNTGELFF.